Listed below are T cell receptor beta chains from one sample, sequenced in a study of blood T cell repertoires in COVID-19. Using immunoSEQ multiplex PCR, the repertoire was profiled, and TCRdb retains in-frame clones only, with some absent. The sample shows tens of thousands of clones, roughly 91% of them seen only once. Material: peripheral blood. The receptors shown here come from a man between 70 and 80 years old with active or convalescent COVID-19. The CDR3 runs from the conserved cysteine through the conserved F or W. Fields, in order: V gene, J gene, D gene, CDR3 protein, CDR3 DNA. The D gene is left open where the match is weak.

TRBV7-2	TRBJ2-5	TRBD1	CASSFTQGAETQYF	TGTGCCAGCAGCTTCACACAGGGGGCTGAGACCCAGTACTTC
TRBV6-5	TRBJ2-7	TRBD1	CASRGWGTGASEQYF	TGTGCCAGCAGGGGCTGGGGGACAGGGGCCTCCGAGCAGTACTTC
TRBV9	TRBJ2-1	NA	CASSPTPSSYNEQFF	TGTGCCAGCAGTCCAACTCCGAGCTCCTACAATGAGCAGTTCTTC
TRBV6-5	TRBJ2-2	TRBD1	CASRRQGSGELFF	TGTGCCAGCAGAAGACAGGGGTCCGGGGAGCTGTTTTTT
TRBV5-4	TRBJ1-2	TRBD1	CASTPTGQQSNYGYTF	TGTGCCAGCACACCCACGGGACAGCAATCTAACTATGGCTACACCTTC
TRBV24-1	TRBJ2-1	TRBD1	CATVQGAGYNEQFF	TGTGCCACAGTACAGGGGGCGGGCTACAATGAGCAGTTCTTC
TRBV7-9	TRBJ1-1	NA	CASNNRGGNTEAFF	TGTGCCAGCAACAACCGGGGAGGGAACACTGAAGCTTTCTTT
TRBV9	TRBJ2-5	TRBD1	CASSKTGTGGLNQETQYF	TGTGCCAGCAGCAAAACCGGTACAGGGGGCCTCAATCAAGAGACCCAGTACTTC
TRBV6-6	TRBJ2-2	NA	CASSRRGGTGELFF	TGTGCCAGCAGTCGCCGAGGCGGGACCGGGGAGCTGTTTTTT
TRBV5-1	TRBJ2-3	NA	CASSPRGVSTDTQYF	TGCGCCAGCAGCCCTCGCGGGGTTAGCACAGATACGCAGTATTTT
TRBV5-1	TRBJ2-3	NA	CASSLWSSTDTQYF	TGCGCCAGCAGCTTGTGGAGTAGCACAGATACGCAGTATTTT
TRBV9	TRBJ2-5	TRBD2	CASSVDSGRALETQYF	TGTGCCAGCAGCGTAGACAGCGGGAGGGCCCTAGAGACCCAGTACTTC
TRBV7-2	TRBJ1-2	NA	CASSLGPTGTSAGGYTF	TGTGCCAGCAGTCTCGGCCCAACGGGGACTTCCGCAGGGGGCTACACCTTC
TRBV6-6	TRBJ1-1	TRBD1	CASSSGQGEAEAFF	TGTGCCAGCAGTTCTGGACAGGGAGAGGCTGAAGCTTTCTTT